This T cell receptor beta chain was recorded in a study of molecular identifiers for immune sequencing clone quantification (dated by TCRdb to 2016 to 2018). Background on the whole study: For a replicate experiment, RNA from around 20,000 or 100,000 naive CD8 T cells was divided into five aliquots, of which four were sequenced. This methods study used CD8 T cells to benchmark TCR RNA copy counting and molecular-identifier clustering-based TCR repertoire sequencing (MIDCIRS). Study-level results and caveats: Modeling estimated about 3.3 recovered TCR RNA copies per cell, compared with 8.5 to 10 by digital PCR, which implies about 30% capture efficiency. The naive libraries included spiked-in Jurkat TCR RNA (fewer than eleven copies' worth), and this RNA is not part of the donor repertoire. When barcode sub-clustering was not used, chimeric consensus sequences inflated TCR diversity, with chimeras reaching as high as 47%. Highly expanded clone sizes could be underestimated because identical TCR molecules may share a barcode. In CMV-specific effector cells, clones with more than 20 RNA copies contained over 99% of molecules, whereas in naive cells such clones contained under 1% of molecules. Spiked-in Jurkat TCR RNA equal to a single cell's worth was reported to be detectable even within 1,100,000 naive CD8 T cells.

Many counts were recorded for this clonotype. Its antigen target is currently unknown. Base-call qualities are not available, and no considerably larger clone is one nucleotide away. Naive CD8 T cell libraries were made from approximately 20,000 to 1,000,000 sorted cells using 10%, 30% or 50% of purified RNA. Naive CD8 T cells were FACS-sorted as CD8+CD4-CCR7+CD45RA+ on a BD FACSAria II into RLT Plus buffer. To test detection sensitivity, Jurkat RNA equal to under 13 TCR copies was added to samples of about 20,000-1,100,000 naive CD8 T cells. CD8 T cells were enriched using RosetteSep CD8+ T Cell Enrichment Cocktail and Ficoll-Paque, and the enriched cells then underwent ACK red cell lysis. The library came from PCR. The sequencing machine was an Illumina HiSeq 4000. Bulk TCR libraries were prepared as previously described, using TCR primers listed in Table S5. The Qiagen AllPrep DNA/RNA kit was used to purify total RNA. Before analysis, reads from multiple sequencing runs of the same library were pooled. The study's own analysis went as follows. Reads were retained only if their TCR constant sequence matched exactly, and those retained reads were trimmed to 150 nt and grouped according to their 12-nt molecular barcodes. Reads inside each barcode group were sub-clustered using a 15% Levenshtein threshold, and a quality-weighted consensus sequence was constructed for each RNA molecule. Non-functional sequences were excluded, and lower-count sequences lying one edit away from another sequence were also excluded. Based on a fit of two negative binomial distributions, barcode sub-clusters having less than 20% of the maximum read count were discarded. TCRdb reprocessed the public reads (quality trimming at Q25 with fastp, clone calling with MiXCR) and kept in-frame beta chains. CDR3 protein duplicates are merged, each entry listing the most common genes and DNA. TCRdb's processing, not the authors' own work, is the source of the V and J calls. The table for this sample lists about 640,000 distinct CDR3 sequences; 15% to 20% of them were counted only once. In total, the top ten clones hold roughly 0.9% of the sample.

The CDR3 numbers 15 residues from cysteine through phenylalanine. The entry retains the CDR3 DNA only, 45 bases that are in frame from base 1. Ends trimmed: V by 0 bases, J by 4 bases; bases unmatched to a gene: 4. From the germline V gene, CDR1 is SGDLS and CDR2 is YYNGEE. The clonotype originates from a human donor in good health. Some libraries in this study had Jurkat cell RNA spiked in. This receptor chain uses TRBV9 and TRBJ2-5, with 9 bases aligning to TRBD2. The specimen sequenced was naive CD8+ T cells from blood, with Jurkat cell RNA spiked in. The sample's cell subset or site, from its label and the paper: FACS-sorted CD8+CD4-CCR7+CD45RA+ naive T cells. DNA sequence: TGTGCCAGCAGCGTAGTGGGACTAGCATCAGAGACCCAGTACTTC. It encodes CASSVVGLASETQYF.